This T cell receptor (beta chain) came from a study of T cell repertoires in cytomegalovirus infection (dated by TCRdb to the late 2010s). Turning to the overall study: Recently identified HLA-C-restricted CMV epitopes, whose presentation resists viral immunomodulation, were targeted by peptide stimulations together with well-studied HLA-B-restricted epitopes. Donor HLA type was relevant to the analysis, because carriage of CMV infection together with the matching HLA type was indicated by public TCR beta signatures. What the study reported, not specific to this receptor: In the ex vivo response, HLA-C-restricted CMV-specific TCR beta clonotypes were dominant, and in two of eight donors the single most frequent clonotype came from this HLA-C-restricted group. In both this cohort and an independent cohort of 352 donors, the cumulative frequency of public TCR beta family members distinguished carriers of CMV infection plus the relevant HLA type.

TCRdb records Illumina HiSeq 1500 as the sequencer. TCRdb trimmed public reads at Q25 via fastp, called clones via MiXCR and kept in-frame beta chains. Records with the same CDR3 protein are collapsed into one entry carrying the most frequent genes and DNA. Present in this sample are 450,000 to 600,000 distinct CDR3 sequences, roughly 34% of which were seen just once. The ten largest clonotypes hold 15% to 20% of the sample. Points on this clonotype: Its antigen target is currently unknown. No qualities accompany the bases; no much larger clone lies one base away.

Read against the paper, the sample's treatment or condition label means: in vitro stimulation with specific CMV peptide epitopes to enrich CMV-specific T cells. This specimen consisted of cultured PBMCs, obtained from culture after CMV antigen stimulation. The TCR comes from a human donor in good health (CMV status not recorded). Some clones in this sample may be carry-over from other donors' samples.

The CDR3 protein sequence reads: CASSFNRGTNTEAFF. DNA sequence: TGTGCCAGCAGCTTCAACAGGGGGACGAACACTGAAGCTTTCTTT. The V and J genes are TRBV7-4 and TRBJ1-1, and TRBD1 aligns with 8 junction nucleotides. The germline V gene gives CDR1 as SGHVT and CDR2 as SQSDAQ. Its CDR3 holds 15 amino acids, cysteine through phenylalanine. CDR3 DNA is the only sequence kept; it has 45 bases, read in frame from the first base. Germline trimming amounts to 3 bases on V and 1 base on J, with 4 as the count of junction bases outside the gene matches.